A selection of T cell receptor beta chains follows, all from one sample in a study of T cells in localized non-small cell lung cancer. Profiling relied on immunoSEQ multiplex PCR, and the TCRdb table lists in-frame clones only, not all of them. The sample includes approximately 41,000 clones, 88% of them seen just once. Sequenced here: peripheral blood, sampled before any cancer treatment. The receptors derive from an older female donor with stage I squamous cell lung carcinoma. Each CDR3 is given with its conserved first and last residue. Fields, in order: D gene, J gene, clone size, V gene, CDR3 DNA, CDR3 protein. D genes are given only for firm matches. For some rows the clone size is stated as once, few or many, or as a class when expanded; others skip it.

>TRBD2|TRBJ2-1|-|TRBV29-1
TGCAGCGTTGAAGGGGGCGGGAGTCTCGGCAATGAGCAGTTCTTC
CSVEGGGSLGNEQFF
>-|TRBJ2-1|-|TRBV10-3
TGTGCCATCAGTGCAGGGAGTGAGCAGTTCTTC
CAISAGSEQFF
>-|TRBJ1-1|-|TRBV9
TGTGCCAGCAGCGTAGTTTCGGGGGGCAGTGGAACAACTGAAGCTTTCTTT
CASSVVSGGSGTTEAFF
>-|TRBJ1-2|-|TRBV11-2
TGTGCCAGCAGCTTAGGGTATCGGGGCTACACCTTC
CASSLGYRGYTF
>-|TRBJ2-1|-|TRBV7-2
TGTGCCAGCAGCTTATCTACAGCCAACTACAATGAGCAGTTCTTC
CASSLSTANYNEQFF
>TRBD1|TRBJ2-7|-|TRBV5-1
TGCGCCAGCAGCTCGACAGGGTCGTCCTCCTACGAGCAGTACTTC
CASSSTGSSSYEQYF
>-|TRBJ2-1|-|TRBV21-1
TGTGCCAGCCATGCCGGGACTAGCGTGGACAATGAGCAGTTCTTC
CASHAGTSVDNEQFF
>-|TRBJ1-5|-|TRBV27
TGTGCCAGCAGTTTGACGGCCAATCAGCCCCAGCATTTT
CASSLTANQPQHF
>-|TRBJ2-7|-|TRBV21-1
TGTGCCAGCAGCCCCCAGGACGAGCAGTACTTC
CASSPQDEQYF
>TRBD1|TRBJ1-5|-|TRBV6-5
TGTGCCAGCAGTTACCAAGACAGGGCTCAGCCCCAGCATTTT
CASSYQDRAQPQHF
>-|TRBJ2-2|-|TRBV5-1
TGCGCCAGCCGACCAGCGGGGAACACCGGGGAGCTGTTTTTT
CASRPAGNTGELFF
>TRBD2|TRBJ2-2|-|TRBV7-2
TGTGCCAGCAGCTTACAAAGACTAGCGGGAAACACCGGGGAGCTGTTTTTT
CASSLQRLAGNTGELFF
>TRBD2|TRBJ2-7|few|TRBV5-1
TGCGCCAGCAGCACGGGACTAGCGGTCGCTTACGAGCAGTACTTC
CASSTGLAVAYEQYF
>TRBD2|TRBJ2-5|-|TRBV15
TGTGCCACCAGGGCGGCGGGGGGCGCGAGGGGAGAGACCCAGTACTTC
CATRAAGGARGETQYF
>-|TRBJ2-7|-|TRBV20-1
TGCAGTGCTGGACAGTACGAGCAGTACTTC
CSAGQYEQYF
>TRBD1|TRBJ2-4|-|TRBV15
TGTGCCACCAGCAGAGGGGACAGAGCCAAAAACATTCAGTACTTC
CATSRGDRAKNIQYF
>-|TRBJ2-7|-|TRBV11-3
TGTGCCAGCAGCTTAGGCGGTGAAAGGATGCGGGAGCAGTACTTC
CASSLGGERMREQYF
>-|TRBJ2-7|-|TRBV29-1
TGCAGCGTTGAGCGGTCGAACGAGCAGTACTTC
CSVERSNEQYF
>-|TRBJ2-7|-|TRBV18
TGTGCCAGCTCACCCAGCAGGGGCTACGAGCAGTACTTC
CASSPSRGYEQYF
>-|TRBJ2-6|-|TRBV9
TGTGCCAGCAGCGCCGGACTCTCGAGTCTCTCTGGGGCCAACGTCCTGACTTTC
CASSAGLSSLSGANVLTF
>-|TRBJ2-4|-|TRBV19
TGTGCCAGTAGTATAGCCGCCAGGGTGGAGAACATTCAGTACTTC
CASSIAARVENIQYF
>-|TRBJ2-7|-|TRBV7-3
TGTGCCAGCAGCTTAATAGGAGCCTACGAGCAGTACTTC
CASSLIGAYEQYF
>-|TRBJ2-7|-|TRBV21-1
TGTGCCAGCATTTCTAGCCTTATTACTTCCTACGAGCAGTACTTC
CASISSLITSYEQYF
>-|TRBJ1-4|-|TRBV5-1
TGCGCCAGCAGCCTATTCAGGGGAGGGACAACTAATGAAAAACTGTTTTTT
CASSLFRGGTTNEKLFF
>-|TRBJ1-2|-|TRBV6-5
TGTGCCAGCAGATCGGGACCAACCTGGGATGGCTACACCTTC
CASRSGPTWDGYTF
>-|TRBJ1-2|-|TRBV30
TGTGCCTGGAGTGTGAAGGGGGGTTATGGCTACACCTTC
CAWSVKGGYGYTF
>TRBD2|TRBJ2-1|-|TRBV6-5
TGTGCCAGCAGAGCCTCGGGAGGCCTTTACAATGAGCAGTTCTTC
CASRASGGLYNEQFF
>TRBD1|TRBJ2-7|medium-sized|TRBV18
TGTGCCAGCTCACCGGACAGGTATTCCTACGAGCAGTACTTC
CASSPDRYSYEQYF
>TRBD2|TRBJ2-1|-|TRBV4-1
TGCGCCAGCAGCGACGTGGGACTAGCGGGAGGACCCGGTGGGCAGTTCTTC
CASSDVGLAGGPGGQFF
>TRBD1|TRBJ1-1|-|TRBV29-1
TGCAGCGCAGGACAGGGGACGAACACTGAAGCTTTCTTT
CSAGQGTNTEAFF
>TRBD1|TRBJ1-5|-|TRBV30
TGTGCCTGGAGCGGGGACAGGGATCAGCCCCAGCATTTT
CAWSGDRDQPQHF
>TRBD2|TRBJ2-2|once|TRBV5-4
TGTGCCAGCACTTTGGGGCTAGCGGACACCGGGGAGCTGTTTTTT
CASTLGLADTGELFF
>-|TRBJ2-2|-|TRBV30
TGTGCCTGGAGTGTAGGGGTGAACACCGGGGAGCTGTTTTTT
CAWSVGVNTGELFF
>-|TRBJ1-2|-|TRBV7-8
TGTGCCAGCAGCTTAGAGGCGGGGGGCGACAGGGGCTACACCTTC
CASSLEAGGDRGYTF
>-|TRBJ1-2|-|TRBV9
TGTGCCAGCAGCGTATCGGCAGGGCATGGCTACACCTTC
CASSVSAGHGYTF
>-|TRBJ2-3|medium-sized|TRBV11-3
TGTGCCAGCAGTAAATCGGGACTTCTCACAGATACGCAGTATTTT
CASSKSGLLTDTQYF
>-|TRBJ2-1|-|TRBV9
TGTGCCAGCAGCGTAGAACTCTTGAACAATGAGCAGTTCTTC
CASSVELLNNEQFF
>TRBD2|TRBJ2-1|-|TRBV9
TGTGCCAGCAGCGTAGGTCGTACTAGCGGGAGACTCGGACGCTCCTACAATGAGCAGTTCTTC
CASSVGRTSGRLGRSYNEQFF
>-|TRBJ2-2|-|TRBV7-7
TGTGCTAGCAGCACTCTAAACACCGGGGAGCTGTTTTTT
CASSTLNTGELFF
>-|TRBJ1-2|once|TRBV29-1
TGCAGCGTTTGGGGGGGGCCGGCTGGCTACACCTTC
CSVWGGPAGYTF
>TRBD1|TRBJ2-2|-|TRBV27
TGTGCCAGCAGACGGCAGGGGGCGCGGAGCACCGGGGAGCTGTTTTTT
CASRRQGARSTGELFF
>-|TRBJ2-1|-|TRBV7-8
TGTGCCAGCAGCCCAAATACAGGAGCCTACAATGAGCAGTTCTTC
CASSPNTGAYNEQFF
>TRBD2|TRBJ2-1|-|TRBV7-3
TGTGCCAGCAGCTTTCAGGGACTAGCGGGAGGGGAGCAGTTCTTC
CASSFQGLAGGEQFF
>TRBD2|TRBJ2-5|-|TRBV7-9
TGTGCCAGCAGCCCGGGACTAGCGGGTCCCCGCCAAGAGACCCAGTACTTC
CASSPGLAGPRQETQYF